This T cell receptor (beta chain) was recorded in a study of blood T cell repertoires in COVID-19. The V gene lost 8 bases and the J gene lost 4 bases, with 14 bases spanning the gap. The CDR3 has 13 amino acids. Per germline, CDR1 LNHDA and CDR2 SQIVND (reference sequence). Sequenced by immunoSEQ multiplex PCR; TCRdb stores in-frame clones only, minus some. The data show about 370,000 clones, with 80% to 90% seen just once and more than 9% held by the top ten. This TCR came from a young woman with COVID-19, enrolled during active disease. The sample was peripheral blood. This chain uses TRBV19 with TRBJ1-1; D may be TRBD1 (5 bases). The CDR3 sequence: CASGAGLGTEAFF. The CDR3 DNA sequence: TGTGCCAGTGGGGCAGGGTTGGGCACTGAAGCTTTCTTT.